These T cell receptor beta chains were read from a single sample in a study of control samples from healthy donors and cancer patients. The data were produced by immunoSEQ multiplex PCR, yet TCRdb's version contains in-frame clones alone and is incomplete. The top ten hold about 4.7% of the sample, which has more than 85,000 clones, just over 90% seen once. The sequenced material came from blood. Receptors were obtained from a human donor in good health. The donor label of this sample is uncertain. The conserved cysteine and the conserved F or W are not part of the CDR3 here.

ASRPGGGATGELF	TRBV27	TRBJ2-2
ASSFQRDEQY	TRBV12-3/TRBV12-4	TRBJ2-7
ASSQAVGGSGGPLH	TRBV3-1/TRBV3-2	TRBJ1-6
SASRGDSSYNEQF	TRBV20-1	TRBJ2-1
ATNAGAASTDTQY	TRBV5-4	TRBJ2-3
ASSIIREGRRADGELF	TRBV19	TRBJ2-2
ASSMRQARAGELF	TRBV19	TRBJ2-2
ASAGHRRGGYT	TRBV12-3/TRBV12-4	TRBJ1-2
ASSLGVQDGEKLF	TRBV7-6	TRBJ1-4
ASSFQRAIHRTQETQY	TRBV28	TRBJ2-5
ASSYGGNQETQY	TRBV6-2/TRBV6-3	TRBJ2-5
ASGPGVSSYNSPLH	TRBV12-5	TRBJ1-6
ASSNPTDEGLFYGYT	TRBV19	TRBJ1-2
ASSGPDYNEQF	TRBV19	TRBJ2-1
ASRIPGGSQPQH	TRBV19	TRBJ1-5
SASRQSDNQPQH	TRBV20-1	TRBJ1-5
ASSTGERVGNEQF	TRBV7-9	TRBJ2-1
ASSLYTGGAGELF	TRBV28	TRBJ2-2
ASSEGDWAGSYEQY	TRBV6-1	TRBJ2-7
ASTGQGYNYGYT	TRBV2	TRBJ1-2
ASRMTGYTGELF	TRBV2	TRBJ2-2
ASSIEIRLNEQF	TRBV19	TRBJ2-1
ASRRSGAGNTIY	TRBV28	TRBJ1-3
ASSLEAPAGGRFTGELF	TRBV7-2	TRBJ2-2
ASSPGTTPYNEQF	TRBV5-1	TRBJ2-1
ASSQEGSKPI	TRBV3-1/TRBV3-2	TRBJ1-3
ASSSTYGYT	TRBV5-4	TRBJ1-2
AWSPRGHGVDSGNTIY	TRBV30	TRBJ1-3
ASDPGGRNTEAF	TRBV5-4	TRBJ1-1
ASSSRGSGNTIY	TRBV5-4	TRBJ1-3
ASSPAGDRDNEKLF	TRBV4-1	TRBJ1-4
ASSRILTYGYT	TRBV6-5	TRBJ1-2
ASSIYPPSRANYGYT	TRBV19	TRBJ1-2
ASSVGPNYGYT	TRBV9	TRBJ1-2
ASSQGDRAETQY	TRBV4-1	TRBJ2-5
ASNQEGPVNTIY	TRBV2	TRBJ1-3
ASSSGTGDTYEQY	TRBV7-6	TRBJ2-7
ASSLSETLHGYT	TRBV5-5	TRBJ1-2
ASSVDSNYGYT	TRBV5-1	TRBJ1-2
ASSSRGNQPQH	TRBV7-2	TRBJ1-5
ALEYRQSKWGSYEQY	TRBV30	TRBJ2-7
ASSLGAGDDSPLH	TRBV5-4	TRBJ1-6
SASSGEDGYT	TRBV20-1	TRBJ1-2
ASSLTRGTSQETQY	TRBV7-9	TRBJ2-5
ASSLRVGTEAF	TRBV27	TRBJ1-1
ASTDSNQPQH	TRBV6-6	TRBJ1-5
AWNEGQFTGELF	TRBV30	TRBJ2-2
SVERRYSNQPQH	TRBV29-1	TRBJ1-5
ASSFAEAPTEAF	TRBV6-5	TRBJ1-1
ATSGRDSNEKLF	TRBV24-1	TRBJ1-4
ASSETGGTF	TRBV2	TRBJ1-1
ASTSRQGVTYEQY	TRBV21-1	TRBJ2-7
SPLIYNEQF	TRBV29-1	TRBJ2-1
ASTLINQPQH	TRBV21-1	TRBJ1-5
ASSGWGSGNTIY	TRBV18	TRBJ1-3
ASSLDTENIQY	TRBV28	TRBJ2-4
ASAGARDNEQF	TRBV28	TRBJ2-1
ASTGGESRYSYT	TRBV10-3	TRBJ1-2
ASSLGALAKNIQY	TRBV6-5	TRBJ2-4